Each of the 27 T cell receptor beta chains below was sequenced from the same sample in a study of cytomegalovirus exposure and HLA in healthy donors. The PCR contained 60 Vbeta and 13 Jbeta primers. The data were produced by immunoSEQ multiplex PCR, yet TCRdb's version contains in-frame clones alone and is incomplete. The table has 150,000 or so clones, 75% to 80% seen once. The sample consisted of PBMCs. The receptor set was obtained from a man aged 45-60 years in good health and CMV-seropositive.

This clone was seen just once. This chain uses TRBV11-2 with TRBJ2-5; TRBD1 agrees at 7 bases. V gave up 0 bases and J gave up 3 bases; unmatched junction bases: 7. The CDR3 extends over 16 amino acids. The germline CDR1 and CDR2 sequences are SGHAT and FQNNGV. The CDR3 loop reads CASSLDLQGYEETQYF. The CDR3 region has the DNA TGTGCCAGCAGCTTAGACTTACAGGGGTACGAAGAGACCCAGTACTTC.

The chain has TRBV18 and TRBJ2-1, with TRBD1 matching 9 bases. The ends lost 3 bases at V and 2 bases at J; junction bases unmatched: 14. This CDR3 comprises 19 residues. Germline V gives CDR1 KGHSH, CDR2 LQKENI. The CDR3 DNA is TGTGCCAGCTCACCCCCTTTGACAGGGGGAATTTCAACCTACAATGAGCAGTTCTTC. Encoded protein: CASSPPLTGGISTYNEQFF.

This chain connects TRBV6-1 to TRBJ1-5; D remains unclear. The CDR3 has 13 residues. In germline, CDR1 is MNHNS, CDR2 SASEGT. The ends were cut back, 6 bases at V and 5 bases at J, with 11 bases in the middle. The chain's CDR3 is CASSPYFDQPQHF. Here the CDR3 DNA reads TGTGCCAGCAGCCCCTATTTCGATCAGCCCCAGCATTTT.

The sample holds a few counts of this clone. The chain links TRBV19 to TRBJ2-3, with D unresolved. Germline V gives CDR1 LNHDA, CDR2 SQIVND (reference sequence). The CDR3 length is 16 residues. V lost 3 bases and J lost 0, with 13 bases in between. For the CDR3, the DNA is TGTGCCAGTAGTATTAGTCCCCTATGGAGCACAGATACGCAGTATTTT. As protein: CASSISPLWSTDTQYF.

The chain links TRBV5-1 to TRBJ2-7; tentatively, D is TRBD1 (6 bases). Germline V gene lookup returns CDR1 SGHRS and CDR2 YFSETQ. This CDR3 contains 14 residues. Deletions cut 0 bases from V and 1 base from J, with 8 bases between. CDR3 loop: CASSLGQASYEQYF. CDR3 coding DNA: TGCGCCAGCAGCTTGGGACAGGCATCCTACGAGCAGTACTTC.

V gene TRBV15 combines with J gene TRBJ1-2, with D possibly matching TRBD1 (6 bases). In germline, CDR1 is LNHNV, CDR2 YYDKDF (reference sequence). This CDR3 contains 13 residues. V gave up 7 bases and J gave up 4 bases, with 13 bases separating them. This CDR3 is CATTSGQPYGYTF. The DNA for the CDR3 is TGTGCCACCACGAGCGGACAGCCCTATGGCTACACCTTC.

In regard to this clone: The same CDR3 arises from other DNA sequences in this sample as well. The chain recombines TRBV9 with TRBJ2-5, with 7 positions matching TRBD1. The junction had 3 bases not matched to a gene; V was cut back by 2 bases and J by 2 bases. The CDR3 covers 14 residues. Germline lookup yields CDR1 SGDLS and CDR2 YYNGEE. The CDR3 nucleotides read TGTGCCAGCAGCGTTGGGACAGCACAAGAGACCCAGTACTTC. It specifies CASSVGTAQETQYF. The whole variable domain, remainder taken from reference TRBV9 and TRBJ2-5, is DSGVTQTPKHLITATGQRVTLRCSPRSGDLSVYWYQQSLDQGLQFLIQYYNGEERAKGNILERFSAQQFPDLHSELNLSSLELGDSALYFCASSVGTAQETQYFGPGTRLLVL.

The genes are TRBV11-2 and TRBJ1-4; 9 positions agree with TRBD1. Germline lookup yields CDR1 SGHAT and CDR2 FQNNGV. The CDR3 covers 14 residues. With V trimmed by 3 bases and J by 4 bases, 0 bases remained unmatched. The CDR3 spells CASSLDRGNEKLFF. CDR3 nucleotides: TGTGCCAGCAGCTTGGACAGGGGTAATGAAAAACTGTTTTTT. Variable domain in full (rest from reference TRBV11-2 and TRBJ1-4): EAGVAQSPRYKIIEKRQSVAFWCNPISGHATLYWYQQILGQGPKLLIQFQNNGVVDDSQLPKDRFSAERLKGVDSTLKIQPAKLEDSAVYLCASSLDRGNEKLFFGSGTQLSVL.

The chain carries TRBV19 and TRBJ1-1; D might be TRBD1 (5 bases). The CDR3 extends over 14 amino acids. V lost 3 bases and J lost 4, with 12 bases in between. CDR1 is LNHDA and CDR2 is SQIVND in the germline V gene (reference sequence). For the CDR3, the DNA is TGTGCCAGTAGTATGAATCAGGGTACCACTGAAGCTTTCTTT. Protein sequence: CASSMNQGTTEAFF.

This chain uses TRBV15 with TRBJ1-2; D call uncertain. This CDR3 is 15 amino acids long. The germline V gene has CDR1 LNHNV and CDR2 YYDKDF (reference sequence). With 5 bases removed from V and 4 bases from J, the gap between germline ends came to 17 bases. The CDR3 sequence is CATSGRQLEFYGYTF. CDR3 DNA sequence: TGTGCCACCAGCGGCAGACAACTCGAATTCTATGGCTACACCTTC.

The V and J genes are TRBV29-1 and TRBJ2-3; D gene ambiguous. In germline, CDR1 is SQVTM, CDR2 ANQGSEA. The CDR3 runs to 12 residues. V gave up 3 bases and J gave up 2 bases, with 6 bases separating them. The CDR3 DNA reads TGCAGCGTTGAGCTATACACAGATACGCAGTATTTT. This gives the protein CSVELYTDTQYF.

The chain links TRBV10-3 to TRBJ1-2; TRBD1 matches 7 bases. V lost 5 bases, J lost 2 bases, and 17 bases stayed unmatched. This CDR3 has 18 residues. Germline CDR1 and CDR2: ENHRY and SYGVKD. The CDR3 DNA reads TGTGCCATCAGTACCAGTAGGGACAGTCCTGCCCCGAACTATGGCTACACCTTC. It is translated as CAISTSRDSPAPNYGYTF.

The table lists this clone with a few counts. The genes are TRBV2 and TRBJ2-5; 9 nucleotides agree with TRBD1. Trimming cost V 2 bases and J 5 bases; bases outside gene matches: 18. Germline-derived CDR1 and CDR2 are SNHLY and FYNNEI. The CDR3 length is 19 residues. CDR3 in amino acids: CASSESVGLDRGLLETQYF. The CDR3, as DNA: TGTGCCAGCAGTGAATCGGTGGGGCTAGACAGGGGGTTACTGGAGACCCAGTACTTC.

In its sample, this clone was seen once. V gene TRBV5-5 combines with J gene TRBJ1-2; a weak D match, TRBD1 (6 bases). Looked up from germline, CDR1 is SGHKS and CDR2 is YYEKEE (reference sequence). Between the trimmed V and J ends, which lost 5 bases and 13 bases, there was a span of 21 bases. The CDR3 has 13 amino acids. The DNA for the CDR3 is TGTGCCAGCAGTCCAACCACGGGACACCTTTCCACCTTC. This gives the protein CASSPTTGHLSTF.

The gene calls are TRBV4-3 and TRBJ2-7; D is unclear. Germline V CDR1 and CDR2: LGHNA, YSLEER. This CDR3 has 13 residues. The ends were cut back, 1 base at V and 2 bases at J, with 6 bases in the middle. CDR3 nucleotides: TGCGCCAGCAGCCAAGGGCCAGCCTACGAGCAGTACTTC. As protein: CASSQGPAYEQYF.

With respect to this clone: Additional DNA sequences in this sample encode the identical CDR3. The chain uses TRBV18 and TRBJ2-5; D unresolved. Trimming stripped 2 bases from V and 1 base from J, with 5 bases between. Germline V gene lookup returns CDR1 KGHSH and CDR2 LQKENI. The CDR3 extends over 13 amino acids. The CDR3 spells CASSPSLQETQYF. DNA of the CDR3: TGTGCCAGCTCACCATCCCTCCAAGAGACCCAGTACTTC. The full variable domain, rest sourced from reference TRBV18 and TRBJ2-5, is NAGVMQNPRHLVRRRGQEARLRCSPMKGHSHVYWYRQLPEEGLKFMVYLQKENIIDESGMPKERFSAEFPKEGPSILRIQQVVRGDSAAYFCASSPSLQETQYFGPGTRLLVL.

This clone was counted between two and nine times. CDR3 amino acids: CASSLYSSSSDTQYF. The CDR3 bases are TGCGCCAGCAGCCTTTATAGCAGTTCGTCGGATACGCAGTATTTT. The V gene is TRBV4-1, the J gene TRBJ2-3; D is unresolved. V shed 4 bases and J shed 6 bases, with 17 bases lying between them. The germline V gene encodes CDR1 MGHRA and CDR2 YSYEKL. CDR3 length: 15 amino acids.

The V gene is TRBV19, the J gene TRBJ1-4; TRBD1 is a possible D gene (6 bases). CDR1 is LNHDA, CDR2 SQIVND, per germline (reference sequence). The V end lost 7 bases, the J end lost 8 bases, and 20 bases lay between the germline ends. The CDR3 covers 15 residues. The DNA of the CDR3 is TGTGCCAGTACCATCCAATCGACAGGCGAGGAAAAACTGTTTTTT. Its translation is CASTIQSTGEEKLFF.

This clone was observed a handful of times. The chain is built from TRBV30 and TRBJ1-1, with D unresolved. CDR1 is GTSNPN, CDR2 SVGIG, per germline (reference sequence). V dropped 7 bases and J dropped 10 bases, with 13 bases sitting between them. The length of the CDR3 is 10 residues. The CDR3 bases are TGTGCCTACCAGACATATCGAGCTTTCTTT. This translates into CAYQTYRAFF.

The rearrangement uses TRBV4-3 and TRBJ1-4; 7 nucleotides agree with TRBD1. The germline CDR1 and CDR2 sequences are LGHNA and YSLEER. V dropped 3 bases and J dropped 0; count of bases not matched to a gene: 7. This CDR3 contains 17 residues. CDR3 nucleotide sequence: TGCGCCAGCAGCCAGGGGGGACAGCCGGCAACTAATGAAAAACTGTTTTTT. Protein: CASSQGGQPATNEKLFF.

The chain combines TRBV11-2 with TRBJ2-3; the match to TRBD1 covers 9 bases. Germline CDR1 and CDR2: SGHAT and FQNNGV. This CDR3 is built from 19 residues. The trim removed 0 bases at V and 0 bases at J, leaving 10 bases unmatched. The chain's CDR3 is CASSLDPGQGYTSTDTQYF. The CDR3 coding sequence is TGTGCCAGCAGCTTAGATCCGGGACAGGGATATACTAGCACAGATACGCAGTATTTT.

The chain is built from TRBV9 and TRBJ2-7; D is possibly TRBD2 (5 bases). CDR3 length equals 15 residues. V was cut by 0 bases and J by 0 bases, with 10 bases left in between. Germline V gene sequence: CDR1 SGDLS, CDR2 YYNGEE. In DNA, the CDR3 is TGTGCCAGCAGCGTAGGGGTGGGGAGCTCCTACGAGCAGTACTTC. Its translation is CASSVGVGSSYEQYF.

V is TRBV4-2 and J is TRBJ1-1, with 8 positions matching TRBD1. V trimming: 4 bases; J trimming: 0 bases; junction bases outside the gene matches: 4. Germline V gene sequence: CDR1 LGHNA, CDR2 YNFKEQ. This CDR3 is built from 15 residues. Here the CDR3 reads CASSPHRGMNTEAFF. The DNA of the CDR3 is TGTGCCAGCAGCCCGCACAGGGGGATGAACACTGAAGCTTTCTTT.

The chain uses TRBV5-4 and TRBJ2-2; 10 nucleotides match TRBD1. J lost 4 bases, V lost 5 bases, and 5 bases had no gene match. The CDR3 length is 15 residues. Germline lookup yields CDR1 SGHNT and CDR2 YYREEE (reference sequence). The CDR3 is CASSLTGGFTGELFF. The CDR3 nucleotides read TGTGCCAGCAGTTTGACAGGGGGCTTCACCGGGGAGCTGTTTTTT.

For the CDR3, the DNA is TGTGCCAGCAGCCTCGGACAGGGAAACACCGGGGAGCTGTTTTTT. Its translation: CASSLGQGNTGELFF. The V call is TRBV7-8, the J call TRBJ2-2, with 8 bases lining up with TRBD1. The CDR3 extends over 15 amino acids. The trim removed 5 bases at V and 2 bases at J, leaving 4 bases unmatched. The germline V gene encodes CDR1 SGHVS and CDR2 FQNEAQ. The full variable domain, in which reference TRBV7-8 and TRBJ2-2 provide the parts outside the CDR3, is GAGVSQSPRYKVAKRGQDVALRCDPISGHVSLFWYQQALGQGPEFLTYFQNEAQLDKSGLPSDRFFAERPEGSVSTLKIQRTQQEDSAVYLCASSLGQGNTGELFFGEGSRLTVL.

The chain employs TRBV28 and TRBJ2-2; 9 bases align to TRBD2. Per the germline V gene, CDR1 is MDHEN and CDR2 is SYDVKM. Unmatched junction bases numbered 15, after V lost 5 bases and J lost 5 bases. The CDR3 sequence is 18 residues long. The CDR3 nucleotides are TGTGCCAGCAGTAAGCTCGGCGGGGGGGCCGTAGGGACCGGGGAGCTGTTTTTT. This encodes CASSKLGGGAVGTGELFF.

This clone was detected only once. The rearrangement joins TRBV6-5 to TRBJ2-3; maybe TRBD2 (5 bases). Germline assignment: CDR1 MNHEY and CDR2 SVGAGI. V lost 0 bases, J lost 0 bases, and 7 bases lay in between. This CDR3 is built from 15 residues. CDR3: CASSYSSGSTDTQYF. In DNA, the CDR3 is TGTGCCAGCAGTTACTCAAGCGGAAGCACAGATACGCAGTATTTT.